This TCR beta chain was profiled in a study of T-cell reconstitution after alpha-beta-depleted transplantation in children. This CDR3 comprises 13 residues. The V gene's germline CDR1 is LGHNT and CDR2 FRNRAP. The germline V and J ends were trimmed by 3 bases and 3 bases, with 7 bases remaining between them. It was with unique molecular identifiers that the TCRbeta library was prepared. One entry per CDR3 protein, called by TCRdb with MiXCR from the PCR reads. The sample consists of around 240,000 distinct CDR3 sequences, around 9.7% of them appearing once. This clonotype has a count of ten or more. This TCR derives from a human donor who donated a stem cell graft to a child with SCID. The rearrangement uses TRBV12-5 and TRBJ2-3, with D unresolved. The specimen comprised PBMCs from the stem cell graft donor, sampled from the stem cell graft. CDR3 nucleotide sequence: TGTGCTAGTGGTTTCCGAGAGACAGATACGCAGTATTTT. This codes for CASGFRETDTQYF.